This T cell receptor (beta chain) is drawn from a study of cytomegalovirus exposure and HLA in healthy donors. CDR1 and CDR2 (germline): MNHEY, SVGAGI. The ends were cut back, 2 bases at V and 2 bases at J, with 7 bases in the middle. This CDR3 is 13 amino acids long. Primers for the PCR totalled 60 Vbeta and 13 Jbeta. Generated by immunoSEQ multiplex PCR, the TCRdb table keeps only in-frame clones and is missing some. This sample carries 150,000 to 200,000 clones, approximately 84% of them seen once, and the ten largest clones take 3% to 4%. V gene TRBV6-5 combines with J gene TRBJ2-7; tentatively, D is TRBD1 (6 bases). This sequence was found in a man aged 45 to 65 in good health and CMV-seronegative. The material sequenced was PBMCs. As DNA, the CDR3 is TGTGCCAGCAGTTACGGACAGACCTACGAGCAGTACTTC. It translates to CASSYGQTYEQYF.